The entry that follows covers one TCR beta chain sequence. This clone was observed a few times. The clone's antigen remains unknown. The sample holds no much larger clone one base away, and base qualities are not on file. At diagnosis, tumor, uninvolved tumor-adjacent lung and peripheral blood were collected and then preserved as a mix of FFPE and fresh-frozen material. The immunoSEQ Assay was used to sequence TCR beta CDR3 regions from DNA. As for how the authors treated the data: To compute T cell density, TCR beta template counts were normalized to usable DNA, which was estimated by amplifying housekeeping genes. The preseqR package was used to estimate richness by extrapolating to 400,000 templates for PBMC samples and to 120,000 templates for tissue samples. Clonality was calculated as one minus Pielou's evenness. Tissue-enriched TCRs were identified through differential abundance testing performed on productive amino-acid clonotypes, with a minimum total count of 5 and an alpha of 0.1. The Jaccard Index and the Morisita Overlap Index were used to measure repertoire overlap between compartments. GLIPH grouped TCR beta CDR3s together with public tetramer-defined viral CDR3s, and a viral motif had to include at least three viral sequences and also show V-gene enrichment. The clones in this table, taken by TCRdb from immuneACCESS, are in-frame only. Not every clone is retained; where verified, under half of the shortfall comes from an unresolved V gene, and the cause of the rest is unknown. V and J calls and clone size are those listed in that table; D and trimming were worked out from the DNA. The sample includes 2,500 to 3,500 clones, with less than 25% observed a single time. In total, the top ten clones hold 23% of the sample.

This sample was taken from a study of T cells in localized non-small cell lung cancer (dated by TCRdb to the early 2020s). Study-level background: The study examined T cell repertoires in 236 patients with early-stage NSCLC and compared tumors with uninvolved tumor-adjacent lungs. Of the NSCLC patients, about 130 were male and roughly 100 were female, and the mean age was around 70 years. The cohort comprised 200 to 300 treatment-naïve NSCLC patients with resected, localized lung tumors.

From the germline V gene, CDR1 is SGHRS and CDR2 is YFSETQ. From cysteine to phenylalanine, the CDR3 is 16 amino acids long. Of the read, only the CDR3 DNA is kept; its 48 bases are in frame from base 1. Trimming removed 0 bases from V and 14 bases from J, leaving 21 bases between the germline ends. What the study reported, not specific to this receptor: The highest T cell clonality was observed in uninvolved tumor-adjacent lung, where clonality exceeded that of tumor, suggesting that antigenic responses were more focused in uninvolved tumor-adjacent lung. Multi-region tumor sequencing was not performed, so intratumor heterogeneity could not be excluded. Of the top 100 tumor clones, a median of roughly 53 were detected in paired uninvolved adjacent lung; approximately 30 were also among that lung's top 100. Because the study design was exploratory, TCR variables were selected using unadjusted p-values without false-discovery rate correction. Higher blood T cell density associated with longer overall survival, while higher adjacent-lung clonality associated with shorter survival.

The V and J segments used are TRBV5-1 and TRBJ1-6; possibly the D gene is TRBD1, per 6 matching bases. The sequence was collected from a woman aged 35 to 75 with stage I lung adenocarcinoma. Sequenced here: lung tumor tissue, sampled before any cancer treatment. Read as DNA, the sequence is TGCGCCAGCAGCTTGGTAGTGGGGGGCCCGGGGTCCGCCCTCCACTTT. This is translated as CASSLVVGGPGSALHF.